This T cell receptor beta chain emerged from a study of T cell repertoires in cytomegalovirus infection (dated by TCRdb to the late 2010s). Turning to the overall study: Donor HLA type was relevant to the analysis, because carriage of CMV infection together with the matching HLA type was indicated by public TCR beta signatures. Broad study findings and their caveats: In both this cohort and an independent cohort of some 370 donors, the cumulative frequency of public TCR beta family members distinguished carriers of CMV infection plus the relevant HLA type. In the ex vivo response, HLA-C-restricted CMV-specific TCR beta clonotypes were dominant, and in two of eight donors the single most frequent clonotype came from this HLA-C-restricted group.

V and J are trimmed by 1 base and 7 bases, and the gene matches miss 10 bases of the junction. The CDR3 covers 17 residues, taking in both the cysteine and the phenylalanine. The CDR3 DNA has 51 bases and is translated from base 1. The germline V gene encodes CDR1 SGHVS and CDR2 FNYEAQ. The reads were generated on an Illumina HiSeq 1500. Using fastp trimming at Q25 and MiXCR clonotype assembly, TCRdb reanalyzed the public sequencing data and kept in-frame beta chains. Merged by CDR3 protein, the rows form single entries marked with the most common genes and DNA. In this sample the table shows around 180,000 distinct CDR3 sequences, roughly 30% of which occur a single time. The ten largest clonotypes hold under 35% of the sample. The table lists this clonotype with many counts. Its antigen remains undetermined. One base away there is no much larger clone; base qualities are not given.

The receptor comes from a human donor in good health (CMV status not recorded). Some clones in this sample may be carry-over from other donors' samples. The V gene is TRBV7-6 and the J gene is TRBJ2-1, and TRBD1 matches 10 of the central bases. The source material was PBMCs. CDR3 protein: CASSLVPGTGDRNEQFF. The base sequence is TGTGCCAGCAGCTTAGTACCAGGGACAGGGGATCGGAATGAGCAGTTCTTC.